The 2 T cell receptor beta chains reported below all come from one sample, sequenced in a study of CD8 T cells in ankylosing spondylitis. General study findings and limits: Blood from ankylosing spondylitis patients appeared to carry a characteristic roughly 8-variant TCR beta motif.

TCRdb reprocessed the 5' RACE reads via MiXCR and lists one record per CDR3 protein. The data contain about 500,000 distinct CDR3 sequences, roughly 5.2% of them singletons. No cognate antigen is known for these TCRs. Material for sequencing was blood, either unsorted or a sorted T cell fraction (not recorded which). These receptors were obtained from a male donor with ankylosing spondylitis.

The sample holds many counts of this clonotype. V is TRBV29-1 and J is TRBJ2-3; 10 bases fit TRBD1. Germline V lookup: CDR1 SQVTM, CDR2 ANQGSEA. The CDR3 has 14 amino acids. Unmatched junction bases numbered 9, after V lost 7 bases and J lost 5 bases. CDR3 in amino acids: CSAPGTGVLDTQYF. CDR3 nucleotide sequence: TGCAGCGCGCCGGGGACAGGGGTCTTAGATACGCAGTATTTT.

This clonotype showed up many times. The chain recombines TRBV6-1 with TRBJ2-7, with 15 nucleotides matching TRBD2. The CDR3 sequence is 17 residues long. Unmatched junction bases numbered 5, after V lost 5 bases and J lost 0 bases. Germline lookup yields CDR1 MNHNS and CDR2 SASEGT. The CDR3 loop reads CASSRGTSGGSSYEQYF. In nucleotides, the CDR3 is TGTGCCAGCAGTCGGGGGACTAGCGGGGGGAGCTCCTACGAGCAGTACTTC.